Shown below are 11 T cell receptor beta chains from a single sample sequenced in a study of T cells in Graves' hyperthyroidism and ophthalmopathy. Amplified regions were TCR beta CDR3 sequences from RNA transcripts. HTBI primers were employed in a first-round RT-PCR of the TCR CDR3. MiXCR, applied by TCRdb to the multiplex PCR reads, yields one record per CDR3 protein. The sample lists roughly 500,000 distinct CDR3 sequences, approximately 15% seen once, with almost 6% in the top ten. Specimen: blood. These receptors all stem from a woman aged 25-40 years with Graves' hyperthyroidism that later progressed to Graves' ophthalmopathy.

The V and J genes are TRBV18 and TRBJ2-2; 14 bases match TRBD2. The V gene end was trimmed by 3 bases and the J gene end by 3 bases; junction bases not matched to a gene: 3. The CDR3 covers 17 residues. Germline V gives CDR1 KGHSH, CDR2 LQKENI. The CDR3 nucleotides are TGTGCCAGCTCACCGGGACTAGCGGGAGTTTACACCGGGGAGCTGTTTTTT. As protein: CASSPGLAGVYTGELFF.

This clonotype was counted many times. The rearrangement links TRBV6-2 or TRBV6-3 to TRBJ1-1; the D is unclear. The CDR3 runs to 16 residues. CDR1 MNHEY and CDR2 SVGEGT come from the germline V gene. The V and J ends lost 3 bases and 2 bases respectively, with 16 bases between them. For the CDR3, the DNA is TGTGCCAGCAGTTATCCACATCTCCAGATAAACACTGAAGCTTTCTTT. This codes for CASSYPHLQINTEAFF.

This clonotype was counted many times. The chain joins TRBV20-1 to TRBJ1-2; weak D call: TRBD1 (6 bases). CDR3 length equals 13 residues. Germline lookup yields CDR1 DFQATT and CDR2 SNEGSKA (reference sequence). V lost 3 bases and J lost 6, with 14 bases in between. This CDR3 is CSASRQSGDGYTF. In DNA, the CDR3 is TGCAGTGCTAGCAGGCAGTCAGGGGATGGCTACACCTTC.

This clonotype was seen ten or more times. The J gene is TRBJ2-4, the V gene TRBV27; unclear D gene. The CDR3 sequence is 13 residues long. Germline assignment: CDR1 MNHEY and CDR2 SMNVEV (reference sequence). The germline V and J ends were trimmed by 6 bases and 8 bases, with 14 bases remaining between them. The CDR3 here is CASRPLNRDIQYF. CDR3 coding DNA: TGTGCCAGCAGACCGCTGAACCGGGACATTCAGTACTTC.

There are many counts of this clonotype. The gene calls are TRBV19 and TRBJ1-5; D ambiguous. The CDR3 runs to 13 residues. V was trimmed by 1 base and J by 3 bases, leaving 4 bases between them. CDR1 is LNHDA, CDR2 SQIVND, per germline (reference sequence). CDR3 amino acids: CASSIAPNQPQHF. CDR3 in DNA: TGTGCCAGTAGTATAGCCCCCAATCAGCCCCAGCATTTT.

This clonotype was counted ten times or more. This chain links TRBV11-1 with TRBJ1-2; D is ambiguous. V dropped 5 bases and J dropped 9 bases, with 13 bases sitting between them. The CDR3 spans 12 residues. Germline values: CDR1 SGHAT, CDR2 FQDESV (reference sequence). CDR3 sequence (DNA): TGTGCCAGCAGCCTAGGGCCCGGGAGCTACACCTTC. Encoded protein: CASSLGPGSYTF.

The sample holds many counts of this clonotype. The rearrangement joins TRBV6-5 to TRBJ1-5; perhaps TRBD1 as D (6 bases). Germline V lookup: CDR1 MNHEY, CDR2 SVGAGI. V was trimmed by 0 bases and J by 6 bases, leaving 15 bases between them. This CDR3 is built from 16 residues. For the CDR3, the DNA is TGTGCCAGCAGTTACTCGTCCAGGGGAGGGGGTCAGCCCCAGCATTTT. Translating gives CASSYSSRGGGQPQHF.

Only one count was recorded for this clonotype. The chain uses TRBV2 and TRBJ1-4; possible D gene TRBD1, 5 bases. In germline, CDR1 is SNHLY, CDR2 FYNNEI. The ends were cut back, 6 bases at V and 7 bases at J, with 15 bases in the middle. The CDR3 extends over 14 amino acids. In DNA, the CDR3 is TGTGCCAGCAGGCTGGACACCCAGGGTGAAAAACTGTTTTTT. The encoded protein is CASRLDTQGEKLFF.

Points on this clonotype: With a much larger clone just one base away, this may be a read error. The V gene is TRBV9, the J gene TRBJ2-2; 10 nucleotides match TRBD1. The CDR3 has 16 residues. Germline CDR1 and CDR2: SGDLS and YYNGEE. CDR3 nucleotides: TGTGCCTGCAGCGGCGGACAGGGGGAATATACCGGGGAGCTGTTTTTT. Encoded protein: CACSGGQGEYTGELFF.

The chain combines TRBV3-1 with TRBJ2-7; 9 bases are a match to TRBD1. Looked up from germline, CDR1 is LGHDT and CDR2 is YNNKEL (reference sequence). V shed 1 base, J shed 6 bases, and the junction held 16 bases outside the gene matches. The CDR3 loop spans 18 amino acids. The CDR3 protein is CASSQATGGPFRELEQYF. The CDR3 nucleotides read TGTGCCAGCAGCCAAGCGACAGGGGGTCCGTTTAGAGAGCTCGAGCAGTACTTC.

This clonotype was counted at least ten times. The gene calls are TRBV28 and TRBJ2-1; 7 nucleotides agree with TRBD2. CDR3 size: 15 residues. The germline V gene encodes CDR1 MDHEN and CDR2 SYDVKM. The V gene end was trimmed by 4 bases and the J gene end by 4 bases; junction bases not matched to a gene: 7. CDR3 nucleotides: TGTGCCAGCAGTTCTCCGGGACTACGATACAATGAGCAGTTCTTC. Translation: CASSSPGLRYNEQFF.